These 4 T cell receptor beta chains originate from one sample sequenced in a study of shared clonotypes between healthy human individuals. Repertoires were generated with immunoSEQ multiplex PCR, while TCRdb's copy carries only in-frame clones and drops some. The sample has about 480,000 clones, roughly 85% seen once. The sample taken for sequencing was PBMCs. The receptors derive from a woman aged 40 to 50 in good health. Some clones in this sample may be carry-over from other donors' samples.

CDR3 region: CASSFLSGDTDTQYF. CDR3 nucleotide sequence: TGTGCCAGCAGTTTCCTTAGCGGGGACACAGATACGCAGTATTTT. The rearrangement links TRBV28 to TRBJ2-3; TRBD2 matches at 8 bases. The length of the CDR3 is 15 residues. The V gene's germline CDR1 is MDHEN and CDR2 SYDVKM. The V segment lost 3 bases and the J segment 2 bases; nucleotides outside the gene matches: 4.

The chain has TRBV21-1 and TRBJ2-1; the listed D gene, TRBD2, was not tested against the DNA. TRBV21-1 is flagged as a pseudogene. The CDR3 is made up of 17 amino acids. For the CDR3, the DNA is TGTGCCAGCAGCAAAGAGGAGCGGACTAGGAGCCACAATGAGCAGTTCTTC. Translating gives CASSKEERTRSHNEQFF.

This clone was counted only a few times. The chain joins TRBV5-5 to TRBJ2-5; D is uncertain. Germline V gives CDR1 SGHKS, CDR2 YYEKEE (reference sequence). The V gene lost 7 bases and the J gene lost 5 bases, with 15 bases spanning the gap. CDR3 length: 13 residues. CDR3 region: CASEAWVRETQYF. As DNA, the CDR3 is TGTGCCAGCGAGGCCTGGGTCCGGGAGACCCAGTACTTC.

There are a few counts of this clone. This chain's CDR3 is CASRFSGGVEAFF. The CDR3 nucleotides are TGTGCCAGCAGATTCTCAGGGGGCGTTGAAGCTTTCTTT. V gene TRBV6-1 combines with J gene TRBJ1-1; 8 bases map to TRBD1. V was clipped by 6 bases and J by 7 bases; unmatched bases: 7. Germline V CDR1 and CDR2: MNHNS, SASEGT. The CDR3 has 13 residues.